This TCR beta chain emerged from a study of CD8+CD57+ T cells in acquired aplastic anemia (dated by TCRdb to the late 2010s). For context, the study as a whole: Extracted DNA from sorted CD4+ and CD8+ cells averaged around 3.3 ug, ranging from about 0.2 to 30 ug. Healthy donor samples averaged about 10 million reads for CD4+ and about 12 million for CD8+ cells.

The study deep-sequenced TCR repertoires of sorted CD4+ and CD8+ blood T cells from severe aplastic anemia patients and healthy subjects. Ficoll-Paque density gradient centrifugation was used to isolate peripheral blood mononuclear cells. Before DNA was extracted, CD4+ and CD8+ T cells were sorted using either FACS or magnetic beads. The CDR3 measures 16 amino acids from cysteine to phenylalanine. Only CDR3 DNA is held: 48 bases, read in frame from base 1. CDR1 and CDR2 are drawn from the germline V gene: SGHTS, YDEGEE. As concerns this clonotype: Its antigen has not been determined. Its ends do not fully match the called genes, so a read error is possible.

Findings and caveats that apply to the study as a whole: No significant difference in CD8+ Simpson's diversity was found between patients and healthy controls (P=0.060). Nearly 30 CD8+ CDR3 sequences were found in both patients and controls but appeared to be highly expressed in patients and within the immunodominant clones of the patients.

Profiling of TCR beta VDJ combinations and CDR3 sequences used genomic DNA as the template. An Illumina HiSeq 2000 was used for TCR repertoire sequencing. From the authors' description of their analysis: Repertoire assessment relied on Simpson's diversity index, CDR3 size and DJ length profiles, and TRBV/TRBJ rearrangement plots. Whichever DNA sequence was most abundant in the deep sequencing data was defined as the immunodominant clone. CDR3 amino acid sequences were screened for sharing across subjects and were compared with published repertoires and the VDJdb database. TCRdb redid the processing of the public reads, applying fastp at Q25 and MiXCR, and retained in-frame beta chains. Each CDR3 protein gets just one entry, which takes the most common genes and DNA from the rows behind it. The authors' filters were not applied to this entry. The sample yields some 410,000 distinct CDR3 sequences; 60% to 80% were counted once. The ten top clones hold approximately 3.9% of the sample.

Specimen: sorted CD4+, CD8+, or CD8+CD57+ T cells (not recorded which) from PBMCs. The sequence links TRBV5-8 to TRBJ1-5; perhaps TRBD1 is the D gene, with 5 bases matching. The clonotype was recovered from a human donor in good health, serving as a control. The CDR3 reads CASSQGHRVIGQPQHF. The sequenced DNA: TGCGCCAGCAGCCAAGGACACCGGGTTATCGGTCAGCCCCAGCATTTT.